This is a list of T cell receptor beta chains from one sample in a study of regulatory T cells in long-lasting Graves disease. TCRdb reprocessed the multiplex PCR reads with MiXCR, giving one entry per CDR3 protein. The table has around 500,000 distinct CDR3 sequences, about 14% seen once. This sample also belongs to another study, concerning T cells in Graves' hyperthyroidism and ophthalmopathy.

Sequencing used peripheral blood mononuclear cells (PBMCs), obtained at new diagnosis, from a patient treated with antithyroid drugs. These receptors were taken from a young man with Graves disease. CDR3s include the opening cysteine and the closing phenylalanine or tryptophan. Each record gives: J gene, clone size, V gene, D gene, CDR3 DNA, CDR3 protein. The D gene is left open where the match is weak. Clone sizes are given selectively: once, few, many, or a class where the clone is expanded.

>TRBJ1-5|few|TRBV6-5|-
TGTGCCAGCAGTTTTCAGGGGCGCCAGCCCCAGCATTTT
CASSFQGRQPQHF
>TRBJ2-5|many|TRBV6-1|-
TGTGCCAGCAGCCCCTCCCGGACGGGGGGCGAGACCCAGTACTTC
CASSPSRTGGETQYF
>TRBJ2-3|-|TRBV5-1|-
TGCGCCAGCAGCTTGTCCATCAGGGGGGGCAGCACAGATACGCAGTATTTT
CASSLSIRGGSTDTQYF
>TRBJ2-1|many|TRBV2|TRBD2
TGTGCCAGCAGTAGACTAGCGGGAGTGGGTGAGCAGTTCTTC
CASSRLAGVGEQFF
>TRBJ2-7|few|TRBV29-1|-
TGCAGCGCCAAGACCAGATGGGAGATCTACGAGCAGTACTTC
CSAKTRWEIYEQYF
>TRBJ2-2|few|TRBV12-3/TRBV12-4|TRBD1
TGTGCCAGCAGGGCTCAGGGGGCGGGCGGGGAGCTGTTTTTT
CASRAQGAGGELFF
>TRBJ1-4|many|TRBV7-8|-
TGTGCCAGCAGCTTAGAGGCAGTAACTAATGAAAAACTGTTTTTT
CASSLEAVTNEKLFF
>TRBJ2-5|-|TRBV6-1|-
TGTGCCAGCAGTTACAGTGGCCTACGCGTGGAGACCCAGTACTTC
CASSYSGLRVETQYF
>TRBJ2-3|-|TRBV20-1|TRBD2
TGCAGTGCTAGAGGAGCGGGGGGCGCAGATACGCAGTATTTT
CSARGAGGADTQYF
>TRBJ2-5|few|TRBV19|-
TGTGCCAGTAGTATAGCCCCCTTAGAGACCCAGTACTTC
CASSIAPLETQYF
>TRBJ1-4|once|TRBV7-9|-
TGTGCCAGCAGCTTAGAGAGGGACAATGAAAAACTGTTTTTT
CASSLERDNEKLFF
>TRBJ2-3|many|TRBV5-1|-
TGCGCCAGCAGCTTGGCGGGGCAGGATACGCAGTATTTT
CASSLAGQDTQYF
>TRBJ2-1|many|TRBV10-3|-
TGTGCCATCAGTGAGTCTAGACTAGTTAATGAGCAGTTCTTC
CAISESRLVNEQFF
>TRBJ2-2|few|TRBV18|-
TGTGCCAGCTCACCTAATCCCGGGGAGCTGTTTTTT
CASSPNPGELFF
>TRBJ2-1|many|TRBV28|-
TGTGCCAGCAGTTTAGGAACACCGCAGTTCTTC
CASSLGTPQFF
>TRBJ2-3|many|TRBV20-1|TRBD1
TGCAGTGCTAGGACAGGGCGAGGGACAGATACGCAGTATTTT
CSARTGRGTDTQYF
>TRBJ2-7|-|TRBV30|TRBD2
TGTGCCTGGAGTGCTCTCGGACTAGCGCGGTCCTACGAGCAGTACTTC
CAWSALGLARSYEQYF
>TRBJ1-5|many|TRBV30|-
TGTGCCTGGAGGGGGGCCGGCAATCAGCCCCAGCATTTT
CAWRGAGNQPQHF
>TRBJ2-5|-|TRBV20-1|-
TGCAGTGCTAGAAACGGAGGTCGGGGCGTGACCCAGTACTTC
CSARNGGRGVTQYF
>TRBJ1-1|many|TRBV12-3/TRBV12-4|-
TGTGCCAGCAGTTTGCGGCTCCAAGAGGTCACTGAAGCTTTCTTT
CASSLRLQEVTEAFF
>TRBJ2-7|many|TRBV30|TRBD1
TGTGCCTGGAGCCCCCGGGACAGGGCTCACGAGCAGTACTTC
CAWSPRDRAHEQYF
>TRBJ1-2|many|TRBV30|-
TGTGCCTGGAGCTGGCGCGGCGGCTACACCTTC
CAWSWRGGYTF
>TRBJ2-3|many|TRBV2|-
TGTGCCAGCAAGCCTGATAGCCCAGATACGCAGTATTTT
CASKPDSPDTQYF
>TRBJ2-5|-|TRBV20-1|TRBD2
TGCAGTACTAGAGGGCTAGCGGGAGTCCTTGAGACCCAGTACTTC
CSTRGLAGVLETQYF
>TRBJ2-7|few|TRBV5-1|TRBD2
TGCGCCAGCAGCTTAGGCGGGAGTGGGGGAGACGAGCAGTACTTC
CASSLGGSGGDEQYF
>TRBJ2-2|many|TRBV24-1|TRBD1
TGTGCCACCAGTGACCCGACAGGGGAGACCGGGGAGCTGTTTTTT
CATSDPTGETGELFF
>TRBJ2-7|few|TRBV11-2|-
TGTGCCAGCAGCGGAGAGCTGGGCCACGAGCAGTACTTC
CASSGELGHEQYF
>TRBJ2-7|many|TRBV2|TRBD2
TGTGCCAGCAGGGCCCCTCTAGCGGGACCCTACGAGCAGTACTTC
CASRAPLAGPYEQYF
>TRBJ1-1|many|TRBV12-3/TRBV12-4|-
TGTGCCAGCAGACCCCTGGGGCGGGTGAACACTGAAGCTTTCTTT
CASRPLGRVNTEAFF
>TRBJ2-2|many|TRBV20-1|-
TGCAGTGCCCCCCGATACACCGGGGAGCTGTTTTTT
CSAPRYTGELFF
>TRBJ1-3|many|TRBV2|-
TGTGCCAGCAGTGAAGGGGGGGGATTCACCATATATTTT
CASSEGGGFTIYF
>TRBJ2-5|many|TRBV29-1|-
TGCAGCGTTTACAGGGCATTGGAGACCCAGTACTTC
CSVYRALETQYF
>TRBJ1-6|-|TRBV5-1|-
TGCGCCAGCAGCTTGGAAGGGGGTGTTCATTCACCCCTCCACTTT
CASSLEGGVHSPLHF
>TRBJ2-6|-|TRBV10-3|-
TGTGCCATACTCCCCTCTGGGGCCAACGTCCTGACTTTC
CAILPSGANVLTF
>TRBJ2-7|many|TRBV28|TRBD1
TGTGCCAGCAGTTTAGGGACAGGCGGTAGAAACGAGCAGTACTTC
CASSLGTGGRNEQYF
>TRBJ2-1|many|TRBV5-1|-
TGCGCCAGCAGCTTGGGGTCTCTAGCCTCCTACAATGAGCAGTTCTTC
CASSLGSLASYNEQFF
>TRBJ2-1|many|TRBV7-6|-
TGTGCCAGCAGCCACGGCCGTGAGCAGTTCTTC
CASSHGREQFF
>TRBJ2-1|many|TRBV12-3/TRBV12-4|TRBD2
TGTGCCAGCAGTTTCGTAGCGGGACTAATCTACAATGAGCAGTTCTTC
CASSFVAGLIYNEQFF
>TRBJ2-3|-|TRBV7-2|TRBD2
TGTGCCAGCAGGCTAGCCAGCGGGAGCGCTACGCAGTATTTT
CASRLASGSATQYF
>TRBJ2-7|-|TRBV27|-
TGTGCCAGCAGTCTACCTCGCAGGACGCCGAGCCTCTACGAGCAGTACTTC
CASSLPRRTPSLYEQYF
>TRBJ1-1|many|TRBV9|-
TGTGCCAGCAGCATAGGACCGCGGGATGAAGCTTTCTTT
CASSIGPRDEAFF
>TRBJ2-6|-|TRBV4-1|TRBD2
TGCGCCAGCAGCCAAGTCAGCGCGGGGGGTTCTGGGGCCAACGTCCTGACTTTC
CASSQVSAGGSGANVLTF
>TRBJ2-1|-|TRBV27|-
TGTGCCAGCAGCAATACTACCAATGAGCAGTTCTTC
CASSNTTNEQFF
>TRBJ2-7|many|TRBV2|TRBD2
TGTGCCAGCAAAGCGGGATTGGCCTACGAGCAGTACTTC
CASKAGLAYEQYF
>TRBJ2-5|-|TRBV11-2|-
TGTGCCAGCAGCTTTATGGGAATTGAGACCCAGTACTTC
CASSFMGIETQYF
>TRBJ2-7|many|TRBV6-2/TRBV6-3|-
TGTGCCAGCAGTTACTCAACCCCGGGGGAGCAGTACTTC
CASSYSTPGEQYF
>TRBJ2-3|many|TRBV24-1|TRBD1
TGTGCCACCAGTGACGCCGAGACAGGGAAAAGAGATACGCAGTATTTT
CATSDAETGKRDTQYF
>TRBJ2-1|few|TRBV20-1|TRBD2
TGCAGTGCTAGAGATCTACTAGCGGGGGTACAGTTCTTC
CSARDLLAGVQFF
>TRBJ2-1|few|TRBV19|TRBD2
TGTGCCAGTAGTACCCCCTTTCGCGGGAGCATAGCAAATGAGCAGTTCTTC
CASSTPFRGSIANEQFF
>TRBJ2-5|few|TRBV4-1|-
TGCGCCAGCAGCCGCCTCGGGGGAGCGAGAGAGACCCAGTACTTC
CASSRLGGARETQYF
>TRBJ2-2|many|TRBV29-1|TRBD1
TGCAGCGTTGAAGTCGGACAGGGCGGAGGGGAGCTGTTTTTT
CSVEVGQGGGELFF